What follows describes a single T cell receptor (beta chain). The sample comes from a study of blood T cell repertoires in COVID-19. Study-wide context: Researchers got acute and convalescent COVID-19 samples from the United States, Italy and Spain.

Generated by immunoSEQ multiplex PCR, the TCRdb table keeps only in-frame clones and is missing some. The sample records roughly 50,000 clones, 85% to 90% being singletons. The CDR3 has 11 amino acids. Deletions cut 4 bases from V and 8 bases from J, with 11 bases between. Germline CDR1 and CDR2: DFQATT and SNEGSKA (reference sequence). The specimen was peripheral blood. This receptor was taken from a human donor in a cohort sampled during active COVID-19. V and J are TRBV20-1 and TRBJ1-2; TRBD1 might be the D (6 bases). The CDR3 DNA reads TGCAGTGCTACGACAGGAGCAGGCTACACCTTC. Protein sequence: CSATTGAGYTF.